The 16 T cell receptor beta chains in this list originate from one sample, sequenced in a study of graft-versus-host responses after intestinal transplantation. Using immunoSEQ multiplex PCR, the repertoire was profiled, and TCRdb retains in-frame clones only, with some absent. The data hold over 75,000 clones, with more than 75% observed a single time. The input for sequencing was PBMCs, taken 255 days after intestinal transplant. The receptors stem from a human patient who received an intestinal transplant, so some T cells may come from the graft donor.

The rearrangement joins TRBV5-6 to TRBJ2-5; D may be TRBD2 (5 bases). The germline gives CDR1 SGHDT, CDR2 YYEEEE. V was pared by 1 base and J by 2 bases, with 9 bases between. This CDR3 has 14 amino acids. The CDR3: CASSLKSGQETQYF. DNA for the CDR3: TGTGCCAGCAGCTTGAAGTCGGGGCAAGAGACCCAGTACTTC. Combining the CDR3 with reference TRBV5-6 and TRBJ2-5 gives the whole variable domain DAGVTQSPTHLIKTRGQQVTLRCSPKSGHDTVSWYQQALGQGPQFIFQYYEEEERQRGNFPDRFSGHQFPNYSSELNVNALLLGDSALYLCASSLKSGQETQYFGPGTRLLVL.

The chain carries TRBV6-1 and TRBJ2-7; D is ambiguous. Germline-derived CDR1 and CDR2 are MNHNS and SASEGT. Deletions cut 5 bases from V and 2 bases from J, with 10 bases between. CDR3 length equals 13 residues. The CDR3 sequence: CASSPTGTYEQYV. Here the CDR3 DNA reads TGTGCCAGCAGTCCGACTGGAACCTACGAGCAGTACGTC.

The chain links TRBV28 to TRBJ2-7; maybe TRBD1 (5 bases). V was shortened by 3 bases and J by 0 bases, with 6 bases between the two germline ends. The CDR3 runs 13 residues. Germline CDR1 is MDHEN and CDR2 is SYDVKM. The CDR3 nucleotides are TGTGCCAGCAGTTTCGACAGCTCCTACGAGCAGTACTTC. Amino acids: CASSFDSSYEQYF.

A few counts support this clone. The genes are TRBV19 and TRBJ2-3, with TRBD1 matching over 7 bases. V shed 5 bases and J 7 bases; nucleotides not matched to a gene: 3. Germline CDR1 and CDR2: LNHDA and SQIVND (reference sequence). The CDR3 is made up of 12 amino acids. The CDR3, as DNA: TGTGCCAGTAGTTCACAGGGGAATACGCAGTATTTT. It specifies CASSSQGNTQYF.

V usage is TRBV15 and J usage is TRBJ1-2; maybe TRBD1 (5 bases). The CDR3 sequence is 16 residues long. V lost 0 bases to trimming and J lost 1 base, with 12 bases between them. Germline loops: CDR1 LNHNV, CDR2 YYDKDF (reference sequence). CDR3 sequence reads: CATSRDGVGVNYGYTF. DNA for the CDR3: TGTGCCACCAGCAGAGATGGAGTAGGGGTTAACTATGGCTACACCTTC.

A word on this clone: A read error may produce the germline difference seen at one junction end. CDR3 DNA: TGTACCAGCAGTTTAATCGGACAGGGGGCGCCGGGGGGAGAGACCCAGTACTTC. It is translated as CTSSLIGQGAPGGETQYF. V gene TRBV27 combines with J gene TRBJ2-5, with 11 bases matching TRBD1. The length of the CDR3 is 18 residues. Germline assignment: CDR1 MNHEY and CDR2 SMNVEV (reference sequence).

The chain uses TRBV6-5 and TRBJ2-1; possible D gene TRBD2, 6 bases. Germline loops: CDR1 MNHEY, CDR2 SVGAGI. The CDR3 spans 13 residues. With 0 bases removed from V and 11 bases from J, the gap between germline ends came to 11 bases. CDR3 sequence reads: CASSYSGGLKQFF. CDR3 in DNA: TGTGCCAGCAGTTACTCGGGAGGCCTTAAGCAGTTCTTC.

This clone was detected only a few times. This chain connects TRBV27 to TRBJ1-1; a possible D gene is TRBD1 (5 bases). The germline V and J ends were trimmed by 4 bases and 2 bases, with 5 bases remaining between them. This CDR3 has 12 amino acids. Germline CDR1 and CDR2: MNHEY and SMNVEV (reference sequence). As DNA, the CDR3 is TGTGCCAGCAGTTGGGACAACACTGAAGCTTTCTTT. This gives the protein CASSWDNTEAFF.

J is TRBJ1-1 and V is TRBV6-5, with D possibly being TRBD1 (5 bases). The V gene lost 2 bases and the J gene lost 3 bases, with 16 bases spanning the gap. The CDR3 totals 16 residues. Germline V gene lookup returns CDR1 MNHEY and CDR2 SVGAGI. As DNA, the CDR3 is TGTGCCAGCAGTTACCCTGGGAGGCAGGGCGACACTGAAGCTTTCTTT. It yields the protein CASSYPGRQGDTEAFF.

On this clone itself: This same CDR3 is encoded by further DNA sequences in the sample. The V call is TRBV7-8, the J call TRBJ1-2; D gene ambiguous. Germline CDR1 and CDR2: SGHVS and FQNEAQ. Trimming cost V 0 bases and J 5 bases, with 7 bases left between them. The length of the CDR3 is 13 residues. The CDR3 nucleotides are TGTGCCAGCAGCTTAGCGGAGGGTTATGGCTACACCTTC. Translating it yields CASSLAEGYGYTF.

The chain links TRBV20-1 to TRBJ2-1; D gene unclear. This CDR3 has 11 residues. V was trimmed by 8 bases and J by 10 bases, leaving 15 bases between them. Germline V CDR1 and CDR2: DFQATT, SNEGSKA (reference sequence). The CDR3 loop reads CSSFKGSEQFF. In nucleotides, the CDR3 is TGCAGTTCCTTCAAGGGCTCCGAGCAGTTCTTC.

The chain joins TRBV2 to TRBJ1-6; weak D call: TRBD1 (5 bases). The CDR3 spans 17 residues. The V end lost 3 bases, the J end lost 1 base, and 13 bases lay between the germline ends. Germline V gene sequence: CDR1 SNHLY, CDR2 FYNNEI. For the CDR3, the DNA is TGTGCCAGCAGTGAGTTCCGGGGCGGATCCTATAATTCACCCCTCCACTTT. Translation gives CASSEFRGGSYNSPLHF.

The chain employs TRBV29-1 and TRBJ1-4; D may be TRBD1 (5 bases). Per the germline V gene, CDR1 is SQVTM and CDR2 is ANQGSEA. The V end was cut by 6 bases, the J end by 8 bases, with 10 bases between. The CDR3 loop spans 11 amino acids. CDR3 loop: CSVGPREKLFF. The CDR3 nucleotides are TGCAGCGTGGGGCCTAGGGAAAAACTGTTTTTT.

The J gene is TRBJ1-2, the V gene TRBV14; D not certain. The V gene lost 1 base and the J gene lost 4 bases, with 10 bases spanning the gap. The CDR3 length is 14 residues. CDR1 is SGHDN and CDR2 is FVKESK in the germline V gene. The chain's CDR3 is CASSQGLGLYGYTF. The CDR3 DNA reads TGTGCCAGCAGCCAAGGGCTCGGGCTCTATGGCTACACCTTC. Full variable domain (missing parts from reference TRBV14 and TRBJ1-2): EAGVTQFPSHSVIEKGQTVTLRCDPISGHDNLYWYRRVMGKEIKFLLHFVKESKQDESGMPNNRFLAERTGGTYSTLKVQPAELEDSGVYFCASSQGLGLYGYTFGSGTRLTVV.

CDR3 in amino acids: CASSSGQGYEQYF. The CDR3, as DNA: TGTGCCAGCAGTTCCGGACAGGGTTACGAGCAGTACTTC. This sequence joins TRBV28 and TRBJ2-7; 8 positions agree with TRBD1. The germline gives CDR1 MDHEN, CDR2 SYDVKM. The CDR3 sequence is 13 residues long. V shed 4 bases and J 4 bases; nucleotides not matched to a gene: 3. Full variable domain (remainder filled in from reference TRBV28 and TRBJ2-7): DVKVTQSSRYLVKRTGEKVFLECVQDMDHENMFWYRQDPGLGLRLIYFSYDVKMKEKGDIPEGYSVSREKKERFSLILESASTNQTSMYLCASSSGQGYEQYFGPGTRLTVT.

This rearrangement joins TRBV29-1 to TRBJ2-2; D is unclear. The CDR3 is 11 residues long. The V and J ends lost 3 bases and 6 bases respectively, with 5 bases between them. The germline gives CDR1 SQVTM, CDR2 ANQGSEA. The CDR3 loop reads CSVDAAGELFF. In DNA form, the CDR3 reads TGCAGCGTTGATGCAGCCGGGGAGCTGTTTTTT.